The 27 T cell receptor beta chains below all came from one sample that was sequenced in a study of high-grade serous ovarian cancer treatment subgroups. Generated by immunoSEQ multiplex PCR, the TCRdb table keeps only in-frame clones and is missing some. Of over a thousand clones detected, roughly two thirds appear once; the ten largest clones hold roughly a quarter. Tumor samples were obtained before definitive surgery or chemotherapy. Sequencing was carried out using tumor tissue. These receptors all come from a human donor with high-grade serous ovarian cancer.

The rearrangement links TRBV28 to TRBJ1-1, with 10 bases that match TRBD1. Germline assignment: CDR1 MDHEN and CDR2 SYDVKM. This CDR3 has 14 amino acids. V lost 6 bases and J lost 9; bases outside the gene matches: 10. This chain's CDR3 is CASSKIPTGGKAFF. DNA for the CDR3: TGTGCCAGCAGCAAAATTCCGACAGGGGGCAAAGCTTTCTTT.

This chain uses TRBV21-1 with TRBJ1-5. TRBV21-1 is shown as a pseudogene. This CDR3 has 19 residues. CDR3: CASSDEGGRIYCSNQPQHF. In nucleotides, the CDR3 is TGTGCCAGCAGCGACGAAGGGGGGAGGATATATTGTAGCAATCAGCCCCAGCATTTT.

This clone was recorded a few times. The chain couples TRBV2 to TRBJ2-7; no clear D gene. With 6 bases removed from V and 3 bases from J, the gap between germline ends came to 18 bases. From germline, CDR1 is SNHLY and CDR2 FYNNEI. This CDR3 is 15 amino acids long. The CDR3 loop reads CASRNWASLLYEQYF. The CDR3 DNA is TGTGCCAGCAGGAACTGGGCGAGCCTCCTCTACGAGCAGTACTTC.

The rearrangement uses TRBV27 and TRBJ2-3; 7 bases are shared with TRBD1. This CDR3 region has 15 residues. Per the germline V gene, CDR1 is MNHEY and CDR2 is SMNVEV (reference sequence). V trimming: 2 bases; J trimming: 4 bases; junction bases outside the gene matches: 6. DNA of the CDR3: TGTGCCAGCAGTTTAAGGACAGGTAGCGCAGATACGCAGTATTTT. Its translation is CASSLRTGSADTQYF.

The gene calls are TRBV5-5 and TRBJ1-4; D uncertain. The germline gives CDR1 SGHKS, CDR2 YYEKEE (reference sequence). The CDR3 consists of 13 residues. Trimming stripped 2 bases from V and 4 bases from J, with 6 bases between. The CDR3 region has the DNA TGTGCCAGCAGCTTTGCGGGTAATGAAAAACTGTTTTTT. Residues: CASSFAGNEKLFF.

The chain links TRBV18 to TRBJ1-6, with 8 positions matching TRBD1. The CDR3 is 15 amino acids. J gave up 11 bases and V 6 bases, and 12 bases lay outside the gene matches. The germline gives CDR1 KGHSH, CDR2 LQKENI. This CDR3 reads CASSPGQGGTAPLHF. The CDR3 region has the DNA TGTGCCAGCTCGCCCGGACAGGGAGGTACGGCACCCCTCCACTTT. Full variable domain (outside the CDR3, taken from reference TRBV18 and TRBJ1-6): NAGVMQNPRHLVRRRGQEARLRCSPMKGHSHVYWYRQLPEEGLKFMVYLQKENIIDESGMPKERFSAEFPKEGPSILRIQQVVRGDSAAYFCASSPGQGGTAPLHFGNGTRLTVT.

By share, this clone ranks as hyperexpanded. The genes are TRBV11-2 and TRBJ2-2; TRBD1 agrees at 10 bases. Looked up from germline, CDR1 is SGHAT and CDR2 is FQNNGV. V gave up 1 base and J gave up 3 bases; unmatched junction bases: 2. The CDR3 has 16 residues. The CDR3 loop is CASSLAGTGDTGELFF. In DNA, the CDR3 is TGTGCCAGCAGCTTAGCCGGGACAGGGGACACCGGGGAGCTGTTTTTT.

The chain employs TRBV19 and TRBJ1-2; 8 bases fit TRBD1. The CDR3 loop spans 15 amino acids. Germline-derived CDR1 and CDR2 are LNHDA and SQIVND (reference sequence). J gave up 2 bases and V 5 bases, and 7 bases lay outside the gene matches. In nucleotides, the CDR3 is TGTGCCAGTAGTGACCCGGGACAGGTCAACTATGGCTACACCTTC. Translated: CASSDPGQVNYGYTF.

The CDR3 sequence: CASSSGGALYEQYF. CDR3 in DNA: TGTGCCAGCAGCTCCGGGGGGGCCCTCTACGAGCAGTACTTC. The V call is TRBV5-6, the J call TRBJ2-7, with 8 bases matching TRBD2. Trimming removed 3 bases from V and 3 bases from J; junction bases left unmatched: 5. Germline V gene lookup returns CDR1 SGHDT and CDR2 YYEEEE. The CDR3 has 14 residues.

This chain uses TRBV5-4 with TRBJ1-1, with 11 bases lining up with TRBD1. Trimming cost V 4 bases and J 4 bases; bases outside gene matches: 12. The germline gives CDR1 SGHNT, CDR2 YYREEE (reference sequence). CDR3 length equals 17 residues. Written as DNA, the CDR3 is TGTGCCAGCAGCGCTCTGCAATCCGGGACAGGGGGCACTGAAGCTTTCTTT. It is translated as CASSALQSGTGGTEAFF.

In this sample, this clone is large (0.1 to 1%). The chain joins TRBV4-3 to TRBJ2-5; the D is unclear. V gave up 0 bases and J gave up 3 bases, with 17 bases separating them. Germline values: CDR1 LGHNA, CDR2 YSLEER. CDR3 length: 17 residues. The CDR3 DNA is TGCGCCAGCAGCCAAGATCTCCCAGGATCTACCGAAGAGACCCAGTACTTC. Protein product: CASSQDLPGSTEETQYF.

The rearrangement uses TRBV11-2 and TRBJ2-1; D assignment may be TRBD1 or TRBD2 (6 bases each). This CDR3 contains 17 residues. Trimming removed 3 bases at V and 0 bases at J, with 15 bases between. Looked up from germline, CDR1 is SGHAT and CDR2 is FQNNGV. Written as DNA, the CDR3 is TGTGCCAGCAGCTTCCATCGAGGGGGGCTCTCCTACAATGAGCAGTTCTTC. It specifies CASSFHRGGLSYNEQFF.

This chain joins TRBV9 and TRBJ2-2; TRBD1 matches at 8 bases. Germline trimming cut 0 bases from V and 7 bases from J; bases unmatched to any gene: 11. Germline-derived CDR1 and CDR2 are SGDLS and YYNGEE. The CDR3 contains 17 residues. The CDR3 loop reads CASSVGARRGPGGELFF. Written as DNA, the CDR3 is TGTGCCAGCAGCGTAGGAGCCCGCAGGGGGCCCGGCGGGGAGCTGTTTTTT.

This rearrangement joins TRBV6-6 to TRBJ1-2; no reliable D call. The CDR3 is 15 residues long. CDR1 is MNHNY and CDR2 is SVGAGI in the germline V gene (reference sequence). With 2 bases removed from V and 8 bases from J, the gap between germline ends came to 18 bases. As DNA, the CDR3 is TGTGCCAGCAGTTACGGTGGCGGAGAGTCGGGCGGCTACACCTTC. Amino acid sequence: CASSYGGGESGGYTF.

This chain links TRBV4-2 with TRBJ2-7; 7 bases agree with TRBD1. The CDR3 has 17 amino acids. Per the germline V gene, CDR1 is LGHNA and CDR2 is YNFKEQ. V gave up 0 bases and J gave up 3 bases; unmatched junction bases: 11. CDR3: CASSQDLVGQGVYEQYF. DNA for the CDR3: TGTGCCAGCAGCCAAGATCTGGTCGGGCAGGGGGTCTACGAGCAGTACTTC.

The DNA of the CDR3 is TGTGCCAGCAGTTCCACCAGGGTGAACACCGGGGAGCTGTTTTTT. It encodes CASSSTRVNTGELFF. This chain connects TRBV6-6 to TRBJ2-2; D is perhaps TRBD1 (5 bases). The germline V gene has CDR1 MNHNY and CDR2 SVGAGI (reference sequence). The V end was cut by 4 bases, the J end by 1 base, with 10 bases between. The length of the CDR3 is 15 residues.

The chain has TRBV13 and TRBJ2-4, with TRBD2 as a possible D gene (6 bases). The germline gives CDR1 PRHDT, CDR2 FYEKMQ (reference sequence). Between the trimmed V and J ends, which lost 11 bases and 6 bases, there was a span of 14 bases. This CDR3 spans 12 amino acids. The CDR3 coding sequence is TGTGCCTCGGAGGGCCGGGGAAACATTCAGTACTTC. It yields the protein CASEGRGNIQYF.

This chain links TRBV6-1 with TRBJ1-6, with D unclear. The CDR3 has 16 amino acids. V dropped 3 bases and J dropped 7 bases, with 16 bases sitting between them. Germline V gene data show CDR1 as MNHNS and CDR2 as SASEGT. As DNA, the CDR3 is TGTGCCAGCAGTGAGGAGGTACTCAATCCCAATTCACCCCTCCACTTT. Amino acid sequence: CASSEEVLNPNSPLHF.

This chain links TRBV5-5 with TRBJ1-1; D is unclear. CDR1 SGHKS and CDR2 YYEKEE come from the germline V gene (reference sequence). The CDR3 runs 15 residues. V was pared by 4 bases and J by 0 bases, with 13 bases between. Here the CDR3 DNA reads TGTGCCAGCAGCCAGACTATTTGGGTGAACACTGAAGCTTTCTTT. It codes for CASSQTIWVNTEAFF.

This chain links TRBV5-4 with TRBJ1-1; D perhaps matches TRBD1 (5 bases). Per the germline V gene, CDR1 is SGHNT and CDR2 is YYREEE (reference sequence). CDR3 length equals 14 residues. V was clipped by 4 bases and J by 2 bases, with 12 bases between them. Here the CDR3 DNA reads TGTGCCAGCAGCCCGCGGACATACAACACTGAAGCTTTCTTT. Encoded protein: CASSPRTYNTEAFF.

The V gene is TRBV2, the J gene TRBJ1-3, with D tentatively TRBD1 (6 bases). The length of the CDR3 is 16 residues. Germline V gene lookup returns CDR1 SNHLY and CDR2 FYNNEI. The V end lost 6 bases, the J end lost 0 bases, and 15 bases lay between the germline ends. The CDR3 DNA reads TGTGCCAGCAGGCTCAACCAGGGGTTCTCTGGAAACACCATATATTTT. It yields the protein CASRLNQGFSGNTIYF. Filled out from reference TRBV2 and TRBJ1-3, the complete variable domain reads EPEVTQTPSHQVTQMGQEVILRCVPISNHLYFYWYRQILGQKVEFLVSFYNNEISEKSEIFDDQFSVERPDGSNFTLKIRSTKLEDSAMYFCASRLNQGFSGNTIYFGEGSWLTVV.

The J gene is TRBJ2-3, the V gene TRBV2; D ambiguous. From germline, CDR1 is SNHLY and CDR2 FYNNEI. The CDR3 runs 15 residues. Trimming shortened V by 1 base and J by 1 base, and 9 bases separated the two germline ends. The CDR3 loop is CASSEGLVGTDTQYF. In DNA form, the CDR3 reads TGTGCCAGCAGTGAAGGCTTAGTAGGCACAGATACGCAGTATTTT. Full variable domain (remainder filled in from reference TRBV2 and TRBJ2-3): EPEVTQTPSHQVTQMGQEVILRCVPISNHLYFYWYRQILGQKVEFLVSFYNNEISEKSEIFDDQFSVERPDGSNFTLKIRSTKLEDSAMYFCASSEGLVGTDTQYFGPGTRLTVL.

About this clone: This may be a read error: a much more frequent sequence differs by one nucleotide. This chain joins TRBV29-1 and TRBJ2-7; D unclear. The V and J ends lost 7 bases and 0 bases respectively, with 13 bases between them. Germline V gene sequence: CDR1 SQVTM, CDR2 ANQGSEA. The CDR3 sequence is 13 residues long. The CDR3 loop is CSGVERASYEQYF. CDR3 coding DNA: TGCAGCGGCGTTGAGCGAGCCTCCTACGAGCAGTACTTC.

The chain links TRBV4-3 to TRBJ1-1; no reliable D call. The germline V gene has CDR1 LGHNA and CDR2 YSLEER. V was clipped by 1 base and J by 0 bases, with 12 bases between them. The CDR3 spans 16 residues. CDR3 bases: TGCGCCAGCAGCCAAGCCGATCCCGGGGTGAACACTGAAGCTTTCTTT. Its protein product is CASSQADPGVNTEAFF.

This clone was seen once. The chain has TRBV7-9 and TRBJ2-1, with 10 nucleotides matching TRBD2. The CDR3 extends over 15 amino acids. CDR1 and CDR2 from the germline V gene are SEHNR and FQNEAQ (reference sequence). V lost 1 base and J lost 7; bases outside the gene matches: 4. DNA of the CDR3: TGTGCCAGCAGCTTAGGTAGCGGGGGGTTAAATGAGCAGTTCTTC. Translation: CASSLGSGGLNEQFF.

CDR3 protein: CASSVGAGTVYGYTF. The CDR3 DNA reads TGTGCCAGCAGCGTAGGGGCAGGGACGGTATATGGCTACACCTTC. The chain is built from TRBV9 and TRBJ1-2, with D maybe TRBD1 (5 bases). The CDR3 consists of 15 residues. V lost 0 bases to trimming and J lost 5 bases, with 14 bases between them. Looked up from germline, CDR1 is SGDLS and CDR2 is YYNGEE. The full variable domain, completed using reference TRBV9 and TRBJ1-2, is DSGVTQTPKHLITATGQRVTLRCSPRSGDLSVYWYQQSLDQGLQFLIQYYNGEERAKGNILERFSAQQFPDLHSELNLSSLELGDSALYFCASSVGAGTVYGYTFGSGTRLTVV.

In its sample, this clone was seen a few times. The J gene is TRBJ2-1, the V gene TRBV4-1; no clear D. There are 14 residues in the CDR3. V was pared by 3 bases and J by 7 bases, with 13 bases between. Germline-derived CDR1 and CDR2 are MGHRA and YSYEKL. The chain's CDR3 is CASSHRAEGNEQFF. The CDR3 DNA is TGCGCCAGCAGCCACCGGGCCGAAGGGAATGAGCAGTTCTTC.